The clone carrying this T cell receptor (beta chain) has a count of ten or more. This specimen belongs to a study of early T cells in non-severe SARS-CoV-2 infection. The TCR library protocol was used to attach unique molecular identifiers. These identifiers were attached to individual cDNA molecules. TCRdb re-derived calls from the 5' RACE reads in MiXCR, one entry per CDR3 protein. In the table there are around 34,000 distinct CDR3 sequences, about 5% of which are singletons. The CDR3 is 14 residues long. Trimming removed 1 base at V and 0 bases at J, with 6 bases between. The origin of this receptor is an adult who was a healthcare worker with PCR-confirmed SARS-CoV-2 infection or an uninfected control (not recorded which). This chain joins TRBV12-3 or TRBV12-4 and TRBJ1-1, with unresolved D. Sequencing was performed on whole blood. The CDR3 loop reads CASSLGPMNTEAFF. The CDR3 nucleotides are TGTGCCAGCAGTTTAGGACCAATGAACACTGAAGCTTTCTTT.